This T cell receptor (beta chain) was obtained from a study of cytomegalovirus exposure and HLA in healthy donors. Study findings and constraints: Judged likely to be a sequencing artifact was a cluster of highly shared sequence variants.

Note on this clone: Antigen: not known.

The PCR contained 60 Vbeta and 13 Jbeta primers. Methods used by the authors: Counted up in a later analysis, unique TCR beta chains came to 60 million to 95 million, with around 11 million shared. Sequencing was performed with immunoSEQ multiplex PCR; in TCRdb, only in-frame clones are kept and a portion is missing. D and trimming were read from the DNA, whereas the V and J calls and clone size are those reported in that table. Of some 130,000 clones listed, approximately 80% were seen once; the top ten hold 2.2%. The CDR3 is 11 amino acids. The ends were cut back, 5 bases at V and 9 bases at J, with 8 bases in the middle. The germline V gene encodes CDR1 SEHNR and CDR2 FQNEAQ (reference sequence).

The clonotype was recovered from a man younger than 45 in good health and CMV-seronegative. The sequenced material came from PBMCs. V is TRBV7-9 and J is TRBJ1-3; the D gene is possibly TRBD1 (5 bases). CDR3 region: CASSGGGTIYF. The DNA of the CDR3 is TGTGCCAGCAGCGGGGGAGGCACCATATATTTT. The full variable domain, rest sourced from reference TRBV7-9 and TRBJ1-3, is DTGVSQNPRHKITKRGQNVTFRCDPISEHNRLYWYRQTLGQGPEFLTYFQNEAQLEKSRLLSDRFSAERPKGSFSTLEIQRTEQGDSAMYLCASSGGGTIYFGEGSWLTVV.